These T cell receptor beta chains were read from a single sample in a study of response to subunit inactivated influenza vaccine. TCRdb called the RT-PCR reads again in MiXCR, with one record for every CDR3 protein. This sample carries about 570,000 distinct CDR3 sequences, approximately 10% of them seen once, and the ten largest clones take roughly 11%. This sample also belongs to another study, concerning T cells expressing NK-cell markers.

Sequenced material: PBMCs from blood, taken on the day of vaccination. The receptors derive from a man aged 45 to 65 who received an inactivated influenza vaccine. The CDR3 runs from the conserved cysteine through the conserved F or W. A D gene is named only where the DNA matches it firmly. Clone size, where shown, is once, few, many, or a class for clones that have expanded.

V gene	CDR3 length	D gene	J gene	clone size	CDR3 protein	CDR3 DNA
TRBV15	15	TRBD1	TRBJ2-7	few	CATSKDRGTFYEQYF	TGTGCCACCAGCAAGGACAGGGGAACTTTCTACGAGCAGTACTTC
TRBV28	11	-	TRBJ2-5	-	CASSFMGTQYF	TGTGCCAGCAGTTTTATGGGGACCCAGTACTTC
TRBV4-1	15	-	TRBJ1-2	-	CASSQLLDGGSGYTF	TGCGCCAGCAGCCAATTATTAGACGGGGGCTCGGGCTACACCTTC
TRBV27	14	-	TRBJ2-3	-	CASSPKTNPDTQYF	TGTGCCAGCAGTCCGAAGACGAATCCAGATACGCAGTATTTT
TRBV12-3/TRBV12-4	16	TRBD2	TRBJ2-2	-	CASSLESGRNTGELFF	TGTGCCAGCAGTTTAGAAAGCGGGAGGAACACCGGGGAGCTGTTTTTT
TRBV20-1	13	-	TRBJ2-3	-	CSAGAGSTDTQYF	TGCAGTGCCGGGGCGGGGAGCACAGATACGCAGTATTTT
TRBV7-2	15	TRBD2	TRBJ2-3	few	CASSLAGTRTDTQYF	TGTGCCAGCAGCTTAGCCGGGACTAGAACAGATACGCAGTATTTT
TRBV14	15	TRBD1	TRBJ2-7	-	CASSRSKGAVYEQYF	TGTGCCAGCAGCCGGTCTAAGGGGGCGGTCTACGAGCAGTACTTC
TRBV4-3	16	-	TRBJ1-5	few	CASSQDPGHSNQPQHF	TGCGCCAGCAGCCAAGATCCGGGACATAGCAATCAGCCCCAGCATTTT
TRBV24-1	14	-	TRBJ2-3	many	CATSDPRTRDTQYF	TGTGCCACCAGTGATCCCAGGACACGGGATACGCAGTATTTT
TRBV18	15	-	TRBJ2-3	-	CASSPQAVATDTQYF	TGTGCCAGCTCACCTCAAGCGGTAGCCACAGATACGCAGTATTTT
TRBV29-1	15	-	TRBJ2-6	-	CSVSTGMAGANVLTF	TGCAGCGTGTCCACAGGGATGGCTGGGGCCAACGTCCTGACTTTC
TRBV5-1	16	-	TRBJ2-3	few	CASSLEGGVWTDTQYF	TGCGCCAGCAGCTTGGAAGGGGGTGTGTGGACAGATACGCAGTATTTT
TRBV9	14	-	TRBJ1-2	-	CASSVVGSSYGYTF	TGTGCCAGCAGCGTAGTTGGGTCTTCCTATGGCTACACCTTC
TRBV29-1	13	-	TRBJ2-7	many	CSVGGMMRGEQYF	TGCAGCGTTGGGGGAATGATGCGAGGCGAGCAGTACTTC
TRBV7-9	16	TRBD2	TRBJ2-3	-	CASSTRTSGREDTQYF	TGTGCCAGCAGCACCCGGACTAGCGGGAGGGAAGATACGCAGTATTTT
TRBV6-5	18	-	TRBJ2-3	few	CASSYFPRRQFFTDTQYF	TGTGCCAGCAGTTACTTCCCCCGTAGACAGTTTTTCACAGATACGCAGTATTTT
TRBV20-1	16	-	TRBJ1-5	few	CSARDRERGSNQPQHF	TGCAGTGCTAGAGATCGAGAAAGGGGAAGCAATCAGCCCCAGCATTTT
TRBV20-1	16	TRBD1	TRBJ1-6	few	CSVASGGRSYNSPLHF	TGCAGTGTCGCGTCAGGGGGGCGATCCTATAATTCACCCCTCCACTTT
TRBV11-2	15	-	TRBJ2-1	many	CASRRSGSSYNEQFF	TGTGCCAGCCGCCGCTCCGGGAGCTCCTACAATGAGCAGTTCTTC